This entry lists 3 T cell receptor beta chains sequenced from one sample in a study of cytomegalovirus exposure and HLA in healthy donors. Primers for the PCR totalled 60 Vbeta and 13 Jbeta. Only in-frame clones appear in the TCRdb table, and some are missing; sequencing was by immunoSEQ multiplex PCR. Among 74,000 or so clones listed, around 78% were seen once. The sequenced sample was PBMCs. Receptors were obtained from a male donor in good health and CMV-seropositive.

This chain links TRBV30 with TRBJ2-1, with D perhaps TRBD2 (6 bases). V was trimmed by 3 bases and J by 7 bases, leaving 13 bases between them. The germline gives CDR1 GTSNPN, CDR2 SVGIG (reference sequence). The CDR3 sequence is 13 residues long. The CDR3 reads CAWRWGEINEQFF. In nucleotides, the CDR3 is TGTGCCTGGAGGTGGGGGGAAATAAATGAGCAGTTCTTC.

The DNA of the CDR3 is TGTGCCATCAAAACCAGGGGGTTGAACACTGAAGCTTTCTTT. Translated: CAIKTRGLNTEAFF. The gene calls are TRBV10-3 and TRBJ1-1; 7 bases are shared with TRBD1. Trimming at V came to 7 bases and at J to 0 bases, leaving 5 bases not matched to a gene. CDR3 size: 14 residues. Germline-derived CDR1 and CDR2 are ENHRY and SYGVKD.

J is TRBJ1-1 and V is TRBV28; D unresolved. V lost 3 bases and J 6 bases, leaving 11 bases between the germline ends. This CDR3 has 13 amino acids. Germline values: CDR1 MDHEN, CDR2 SYDVKM. The CDR3 is CASSFGGWSEAFF. The CDR3, as DNA: TGTGCCAGCAGTTTCGGCGGGTGGTCTGAAGCTTTCTTT.